Following are 16 T cell receptor beta chains from one sample sequenced in a study of blood T cell repertoires in COVID-19. Here immunoSEQ multiplex PCR was the method, and the copy in TCRdb shows in-frame clones only, minus some. The sample contains about 360,000 clones, about 86% of which appear only once. The sequencing input was peripheral blood. The receptors were gathered from a woman between 55 and 75 years old with COVID-19, enrolled during active disease.

The DNA for the CDR3 is TGTGCCAGCACCCTTGGGACAGGGCCTTACAATGAGCAGTTCTTC. Its translation is CASTLGTGPYNEQFF. The V and J genes are TRBV25-1 and TRBJ2-1; 9 nucleotides match TRBD1. CDR1 is MGHDK and CDR2 is SYGVNS in the germline V gene. Trimming removed 7 bases from V and 4 bases from J; junction bases left unmatched: 8. CDR3 length: 15 amino acids.

The rearrangement joins TRBV4-2 to TRBJ2-3; D unresolved. This CDR3 region has 13 residues. V dropped 5 bases and J dropped 2 bases, with 8 bases sitting between them. In germline, CDR1 is LGHNA, CDR2 YNFKEQ. Written as DNA, the CDR3 is TGTGCCAGCAGCGGAGAGACCACAGATACGCAGTATTTT. Translated, it gives CASSGETTDTQYF.

The chain recombines TRBV9 with TRBJ2-7; 7 nucleotides line up with TRBD1. The CDR3 contains 12 residues. Trimming at V came to 0 bases and at J to 9 bases, leaving 3 bases not matched to a gene. Looked up from germline, CDR1 is SGDLS and CDR2 is YYNGEE. The CDR3 protein is CASSVEKGAQYF. The DNA for the CDR3 is TGTGCCAGCAGCGTAGAGAAGGGGGCGCAGTACTTC.

The chain couples TRBV7-2 to TRBJ2-2; TRBD1 agrees at 7 bases. The CDR3 is 14 amino acids. V was pared by 5 bases and J by 7 bases, with 7 bases of the junction left unmatched. Germline values: CDR1 SGHTA, CDR2 FQGNSA. The CDR3 sequence: CASSMGTVGGELFF. The DNA for the CDR3 is TGTGCCAGCAGCATGGGGACAGTAGGCGGGGAGCTGTTTTTT.

The V gene is TRBV28, the J gene TRBJ1-2; D is unclear. The germline V gene encodes CDR1 MDHEN and CDR2 SYDVKM. CDR3 length equals 12 residues. The V and J ends lost 4 bases and 0 bases respectively, with 3 bases between them. The DNA of the CDR3 is TGTGCCAGCAGTTATACTAACTATGGCTACACCTTC. Encoded protein: CASSYTNYGYTF.

Worth noting for this clone: This specimen includes other DNA sequences encoding the same CDR3. This sequence joins TRBV7-8 and TRBJ2-7; a weak D match, TRBD1 (6 bases). CDR3 length equals 12 residues. V was shortened by 2 bases and J by 4 bases, with 6 bases between the two germline ends. Germline CDR1 reads SGHVS; CDR2 reads FQNEAQ. The CDR3 nucleotides read TGTGCCAGCAGCTTACAGGGGTACGAGCAGTACTTC. Protein: CASSLQGYEQYF.

This clone came up once. The chain carries TRBV9 and TRBJ1-2, with 7 bases identical to TRBD1. This CDR3 has 15 residues. The junction had 10 bases not matched to a gene; V was cut back by 4 bases and J by 4 bases. Germline V CDR1 and CDR2: SGDLS, YYNGEE. The CDR3 spells CASSSRDSGSYGYTF. CDR3 DNA: TGTGCCAGCAGCTCACGGGACAGCGGATCCTATGGCTACACCTTC. The full variable domain, completed using reference TRBV9 and TRBJ1-2, is DSGVTQTPKHLITATGQRVTLRCSPRSGDLSVYWYQQSLDQGLQFLIQYYNGEERAKGNILERFSAQQFPDLHSELNLSSLELGDSALYFCASSSRDSGSYGYTFGSGTRLTVV.

The J gene is TRBJ1-5, the V gene TRBV30; the D is unclear. Looked up from germline, CDR1 is GTSNPN and CDR2 is SVGIG (reference sequence). Trimming took off 0 bases at V and 0 bases at J, with 9 bases between the two ends. The CDR3 totals 15 residues. This CDR3 is CAWSVPGGSNQPQHF. The CDR3 DNA follows: TGTGCCTGGAGTGTACCCGGAGGTAGCAATCAGCCCCAGCATTTT.

The J gene is TRBJ1-5, the V gene TRBV5-1, with D perhaps TRBD1 (6 bases). This CDR3 comprises 15 residues. Germline V CDR1 and CDR2: SGHRS, YFSETQ. V dropped 4 bases and J dropped 4 bases, with 15 bases sitting between them. CDR3 loop: CASSPGTNINQPQHF. The CDR3 DNA reads TGCGCCAGCAGCCCCGGGACAAATATTAATCAGCCCCAGCATTTT.

A word on this clone: At the DNA level, this CDR3 is encoded by other sequences in the same sample as well. This sequence joins TRBV7-2 and TRBJ1-5, with D tentatively TRBD1 (6 bases). Germline V CDR1 and CDR2: SGHTA, FQGNSA. V lost 1 base and J 4 bases, leaving 11 bases between the germline ends. This CDR3 is built from 15 residues. CDR3 protein: CASSLGQAINQPQHF. CDR3 DNA sequence: TGTGCCAGCAGCTTAGGACAGGCGATTAATCAGCCCCAGCATTTT.

The table lists this clone with a count of one. The V call is TRBV12-5, the J call TRBJ1-2; 10 bases agree with TRBD1. The CDR3 sequence is 15 residues long. V trimming: 5 bases; J trimming: 2 bases; junction bases outside the gene matches: 5. Germline V lookup: CDR1 LGHNT, CDR2 FRNRAP. The CDR3 DNA sequence: TGTGCTAGTGGTGTCCGACAGGGGGCGAACTATGGCTACACCTTC. Amino acid sequence: CASGVRQGANYGYTF.

This clone occurred once. The rearrangement uses TRBV5-1 and TRBJ2-2; 8 bases fit TRBD2. V lost 3 bases to trimming and J lost 2 bases; unmatched junction nucleotides: 6. The CDR3 is 16 residues long. CDR1 and CDR2 from the germline V gene are SGHRS and YFSETQ. CDR3 amino acids: CASSSSGTRNTGELFF. The CDR3 DNA reads as TGCGCCAGCAGCTCTTCCGGGACTAGAAACACCGGGGAGCTGTTTTTT.

This chain joins TRBV7-6 and TRBJ2-7, with TRBD1 matching over 9 bases. The V segment lost 5 bases and the J segment 2 bases; nucleotides outside the gene matches: 7. Germline V gene sequence: CDR1 SGHVS, CDR2 FNYEAQ. The CDR3 loop spans 15 amino acids. CDR3 DNA sequence: TGTGCCAGCAGCCCCGGGACAGGGCCTACCTACGAGCAGTACTTC. Translation gives CASSPGTGPTYEQYF. Using reference TRBV7-6 and TRBJ2-7 for the parts outside the CDR3, the full variable domain is GAGVSQSPRYKVTKRGQDVALRCDPISGHVSLYWYRQALGQGPEFLTYFNYEAQQDKSGLPNDRFSAERPEGSISTLTIQRTEQRDSAMYRCASSPGTGPTYEQYFGPGTRLTVT.

This clone was seen more than once but under ten times. This chain connects TRBV7-2 to TRBJ1-5; D perhaps matches TRBD1 (5 bases). Germline V gene sequence: CDR1 SGHTA, CDR2 FQGNSA. Trimming stripped 0 bases from V and 10 bases from J, with 10 bases between. The CDR3 is 13 residues long. The CDR3 protein is CASSLAGDSPQHF. Written as DNA, the CDR3 is TGTGCCAGCAGCTTAGCGGGGGACTCCCCCCAGCATTTT.

The chain couples TRBV4-1 to TRBJ2-3; D is undetermined. Per germline, CDR1 MGHRA and CDR2 YSYEKL. The CDR3 runs to 14 residues. Trimming cost V 3 bases and J 2 bases, with 9 bases left between them. The CDR3 here is CASSQTPATDTQYF. Here the CDR3 DNA reads TGCGCCAGCAGCCAGACTCCGGCCACAGATACGCAGTATTTT.

The J gene is TRBJ1-4, the V gene TRBV7-9, with unresolved D. The CDR3 covers 15 residues. V was shortened by 5 bases and J by 5 bases, with 15 bases between the two germline ends. Germline V gene lookup returns CDR1 SEHNR and CDR2 FQNEAQ (reference sequence). CDR3 protein: CASSRDRIKNEKLFF. CDR3 DNA: TGTGCCAGCAGCCGGGATAGGATTAAAAATGAAAAACTGTTTTTT.